These 17 T cell receptor beta chains originate from one sample sequenced in a study of CD8+ T cells in alopecia areata. The sequencing template was cDNA reverse transcribed from extracted RNA. Generated by immunoSEQ multiplex PCR, the TCRdb table keeps only in-frame clones and is missing some. The sample yields about 120,000 clones, 53% seen once. Treatment in this sample: oral pan-JAK inhibitor, 5-10 mg twice daily. Sequences were derived from CD4+ T cells sorted from blood, sampled at week 4, from a patient treated with tofacitinib. These receptors originate from a human donor with alopecia areata.

The chain employs TRBV29-1 and TRBJ1-5; D call uncertain. The V end was cut by 8 bases, the J end by 2 bases, with 19 bases between. The CDR3 runs 15 residues. Per germline, CDR1 SQVTM and CDR2 ANQGSEA. In DNA, the CDR3 is TGCAGCAACCGGCGGGTCCCGGCGGGCAATCAGCCCCAGCATTTT. This gives the protein CSNRRVPAGNQPQHF.

This clone was seen a handful of times. V gene TRBV30 combines with J gene TRBJ2-1; no clear D gene. From germline, CDR1 is GTSNPN and CDR2 SVGIG (reference sequence). The CDR3 has 11 residues. Between the trimmed V and J ends, which lost 4 bases and 9 bases, there was a span of 10 bases. The CDR3 region is CAWIVGFEQFF. CDR3 sequence (DNA): TGTGCCTGGATTGTGGGATTTGAGCAGTTCTTC.

The rearrangement links TRBV27 to TRBJ2-7; D may be TRBD1 or TRBD2 (5 bases each). Per the germline V gene, CDR1 is MNHEY and CDR2 is SMNVEV (reference sequence). This CDR3 is 13 amino acids long. Trimming removed 5 bases from V and 5 bases from J, with 13 bases in between. DNA for the CDR3: TGTGCCAGCAGTACGTTAGGGACCCACGAGCAGTACTTC. This translates into CASSTLGTHEQYF.

Written as DNA, the CDR3 is TGTGCCAGCAGCTTTTCGGGGGGAAGGGAGGGATATCAGCCCCAGCATTTT. Translation: CASSFSGGREGYQPQHF. The chain carries TRBV7-8 and TRBJ1-5, with a tentative D call TRBD1 (5 bases). CDR3 length equals 17 residues. CDR1 SGHVS and CDR2 FQNEAQ come from the germline V gene. V lost 3 bases and J lost 5, with 20 bases in between. The full variable domain, with the rest looked up from reference TRBV7-8 and TRBJ1-5, is GAGVSQSPRYKVAKRGQDVALRCDPISGHVSLFWYQQALGQGPEFLTYFQNEAQLDKSGLPSDRFFAERPEGSVSTLKIQRTQQEDSAVYLCASSFSGGREGYQPQHFGDGTRLSIL.

The chain has TRBV9 and TRBJ1-6; D is perhaps TRBD1 (5 bases). The length of the CDR3 is 14 residues. The germline V gene has CDR1 SGDLS and CDR2 YYNGEE. Trimming took 2 bases from V and 5 from J, leaving 8 bases between them. CDR3: CASSVGGDNSPLHF. CDR3 nucleotide sequence: TGTGCCAGCAGCGTTGGAGGGGATAATTCACCCCTCCACTTT.

The rearrangement joins TRBV29-1 to TRBJ2-7; D is perhaps TRBD1 (6 bases). CDR1 and CDR2 (germline): SQVTM, ANQGSEA. Trimming cost V 7 bases and J 9 bases, with 16 bases left between them. The CDR3 is made up of 11 amino acids. The CDR3 DNA reads as TGCAGCGGCGTGACAGGCACCGCGCAGTACTTC. Translated, it gives CSGVTGTAQYF.

Only a few counts were recorded for this clone. The rearrangement uses TRBV6-1 and TRBJ2-5, with TRBD2 identical over 7 bases. This CDR3 has 12 amino acids. Germline lookup yields CDR1 MNHNS and CDR2 SASEGT. After removal of 5 bases from V and 10 bases from J, the junction contained 7 bases not matched to a gene. For the CDR3, the DNA is TGTGCCAGCAGTTCCTCGCGGGACTACCAGTACTTC. Translation gives CASSSSRDYQYF.

This chain links TRBV30 with TRBJ1-3, with TRBD1 identical over 9 bases. The CDR3 covers 13 residues. V lost 5 bases and J lost 2; bases outside the gene matches: 1. In germline, CDR1 is GTSNPN, CDR2 SVGIG (reference sequence). CDR3 coding DNA: TGTGCCTGGGGGACAGGGACTGGAAACACCATATATTTT. Amino acids: CAWGTGTGNTIYF.

The V and J genes are TRBV30 and TRBJ2-2, with a possible D match to TRBD2 (5 bases). CDR3 length equals 15 residues. Between the trimmed V and J ends, which lost 0 bases and 10 bases, there was a span of 18 bases. Germline V gene lookup returns CDR1 GTSNPN and CDR2 SVGIG (reference sequence). The CDR3 is CAWSVLDVMAEELFF. CDR3 nucleotides: TGTGCCTGGAGTGTACTAGATGTTATGGCGGAGGAGCTGTTTTTT.

The rearrangement joins TRBV6-6 to TRBJ1-6, with TRBD1 matching over 9 bases. CDR1 and CDR2 from the germline V gene are MNHNY and SVGAGI (reference sequence). This CDR3 is 16 amino acids long. V was pared by 0 bases and J by 8 bases, with 5 bases of the junction left unmatched. The CDR3 nucleotides are TGTGCCAGCAGTTACTCCTGGGACAGGGCCTATTCACCCCTCCACTTT. Residues: CASSYSWDRAYSPLHF.

The chain uses TRBV29-1 and TRBJ1-4; D not certain. Germline V CDR1 and CDR2: SQVTM, ANQGSEA. The CDR3 loop spans 13 amino acids. V dropped 4 bases and J dropped 4 bases, with 10 bases sitting between them. Here the CDR3 reads CSVGRKLNEKLFF. The CDR3 nucleotides read TGCAGCGTTGGACGGAAACTTAATGAAAAACTGTTTTTT.

This clone was seen more than once but under ten times. The chain is built from TRBV9 and TRBJ2-7, with no clear D. V lost 6 bases and J 2 bases, leaving 15 bases between the germline ends. The CDR3 loop spans 14 amino acids. CDR1 and CDR2 (germline): SGDLS, YYNGEE. DNA of the CDR3: TGTGCCAGCACCCGGTCGGCAGGTGCCTACGAGCAGTACTTC. It translates to CASTRSAGAYEQYF.

The chain carries TRBV2 and TRBJ1-5; D is possibly TRBD1 (5 bases). The V end was cut by 7 bases, the J end by 4 bases, with 17 bases between. Germline-derived CDR1 and CDR2 are SNHLY and FYNNEI. CDR3 length: 15 amino acids. The CDR3 DNA reads TGTGCCAGCACTCAGGGACTGTTGCTTAATCAGCCCCAGCATTTT. Translated, it gives CASTQGLLLNQPQHF. Based on the CDR3 plus reference TRBV2 and TRBJ1-5, the full variable domain is EPEVTQTPSHQVTQMGQEVILRCVPISNHLYFYWYRQILGQKVEFLVSFYNNEISEKSEIFDDQFSVERPDGSNFTLKIRSTKLEDSAMYFCASTQGLLLNQPQHFGDGTRLSIL.

V gene TRBV2 combines with J gene TRBJ2-5; TRBD2 matches at 7 bases. The V and J ends lost 2 bases and 5 bases, in that order; junction bases with no gene match: 5. In germline, CDR1 is SNHLY, CDR2 FYNNEI. The CDR3 sequence is 14 residues long. The CDR3 protein is CASSESGGKETQYF. CDR3 sequence (DNA): TGTGCCAGCAGTGAATCGGGGGGAAAGGAGACCCAGTACTTC. Together with reference TRBV2 and TRBJ2-5, the CDR3 gives the full variable domain: EPEVTQTPSHQVTQMGQEVILRCVPISNHLYFYWYRQILGQKVEFLVSFYNNEISEKSEIFDDQFSVERPDGSNFTLKIRSTKLEDSAMYFCASSESGGKETQYFGPGTRLLVL.

The rearrangement joins TRBV2 to TRBJ2-2; 7 nucleotides line up with TRBD2. The CDR3 is made up of 15 amino acids. In germline, CDR1 is SNHLY, CDR2 FYNNEI. V was clipped by 5 bases and J by 7 bases; unmatched bases: 10. CDR3 sequence (DNA): TGTGCCAGCAGTCCTATGGGAGGGCATGGCGGGGAGCTGTTTTTT. This translates into CASSPMGGHGGELFF. Full variable domain (missing parts from reference TRBV2 and TRBJ2-2): EPEVTQTPSHQVTQMGQEVILRCVPISNHLYFYWYRQILGQKVEFLVSFYNNEISEKSEIFDDQFSVERPDGSNFTLKIRSTKLEDSAMYFCASSPMGGHGGELFFGEGSRLTVL.

V usage is TRBV27 and J usage is TRBJ1-1; TRBD1 matches 7 bases. With V trimmed by 5 bases and J by 0 bases, 6 bases remained unmatched. CDR1 and CDR2 from the germline V gene are MNHEY and SMNVEV (reference sequence). The CDR3 runs to 15 residues. The CDR3 DNA is TGTGCCAGCAGTCGCCGGGACAGATTGAACACTGAAGCTTTCTTT. It yields the protein CASSRRDRLNTEAFF.

This chain joins TRBV30 and TRBJ2-1; tentative D call: TRBD2 (6 bases). Trimming left V 1 base short and J 2 bases short, with 12 bases between. Germline values: CDR1 GTSNPN, CDR2 SVGIG (reference sequence). There are 15 residues in the CDR3. This CDR3 reads CAWSGDLLTYNEQFF. The CDR3 DNA is TGTGCCTGGAGTGGGGACTTACTTACCTACAATGAGCAGTTCTTC.